These 10 T cell receptor beta chains came from one sample sequenced in a study of T cells in Graves' hyperthyroidism and ophthalmopathy. Template material for amplifying TCR beta CDR3 regions consisted of RNA transcripts. In the first-round RT-PCR of the TCR CDR3, the HTBI primer set was used. TCRdb processed the multiplex PCR reads anew with MiXCR; each CDR3 protein has one entry. The data hold roughly 500,000 distinct CDR3 sequences, with about 43% observed a single time. Sequenced material: peripheral blood or thyroid tissue (not recorded which). The receptor source for this set is an adult woman with Graves' disease, either hyperthyroidism or ophthalmopathy (not recorded which).

The chain recombines TRBV12-3 or TRBV12-4 with TRBJ1-1; D gene ambiguous. The CDR3 consists of 12 residues. V dropped 4 bases and J dropped 5 bases, with 8 bases sitting between them. The CDR3 sequence: CASSSRSTEAFF. CDR3 in DNA: TGTGCCAGCAGTTCCCGGTCAACTGAAGCTTTCTTT.

The gene calls are TRBV7-8 and TRBJ1-2; no clear D. Trimming removed 3 bases at V and 0 bases at J, with 11 bases between. This CDR3 contains 15 residues. Germline CDR1 and CDR2: SGHVS and FQNEAQ. The CDR3 region is CASSLLAGANYGYTF. CDR3 DNA: TGTGCCAGCAGCTTGTTAGCGGGAGCTAACTATGGCTACACCTTC. Drawing the rest from reference TRBV7-8 and TRBJ1-2, the complete variable domain is GAGVSQSPRYKVAKRGQDVALRCDPISGHVSLFWYQQALGQGPEFLTYFQNEAQLDKSGLPSDRFFAERPEGSVSTLKIQRTQQEDSAVYLCASSLLAGANYGYTFGSGTRLTVV.

This clonotype was seen only a few times. This rearrangement joins TRBV15 to TRBJ1-5; D is uncertain. The length of the CDR3 is 15 residues. Looked up from germline, CDR1 is LNHNV and CDR2 is YYDKDF (reference sequence). The V end lost 8 bases, the J end lost 1 base, and 15 bases lay between the germline ends. The CDR3 DNA follows: TGTGCCACCGGGATCGGGGTCATGAGCAATCAGCCCCAGCATTTT. This sequence encodes CATGIGVMSNQPQHF.

This clonotype appeared once. The V gene is TRBV20-1, the J gene TRBJ2-7; 10 bases map to TRBD2. Germline V gene sequence: CDR1 DFQATT, CDR2 SNEGSKA (reference sequence). Trimming removed 3 bases from V and 2 bases from J; junction bases left unmatched: 4. The CDR3 extends over 14 amino acids. The CDR3, as DNA: TGCAGTGCTAGTGTAGCGGGAGGTACCTACGAGCAGTACTTC. As protein: CSASVAGGTYEQYF.

The chain carries TRBV2 and TRBJ2-7; D assignment may be TRBD1 or TRBD2 (5 bases each). Deletions cut 5 bases from V and 7 bases from J, with 21 bases between. Looked up from germline, CDR1 is SNHLY and CDR2 is FYNNEI. The CDR3 has 15 amino acids. The CDR3 region has the DNA TGTGCCAGCAGTCTCGGGCTGGGACCCGAGAAGGAGCAGTACTTC. It codes for CASSLGLGPEKEQYF.

This clonotype was counted ten times or more. The chain links TRBV28 to TRBJ1-6, with TRBD1 as a possible D gene (5 bases). This CDR3 is built from 14 residues. From germline, CDR1 is MDHEN and CDR2 SYDVKM. Trimming shortened V by 6 bases and J by 5 bases, and 11 bases separated the two germline ends. The CDR3 region is CASRMGGDNSPLHF. The CDR3 bases are TGTGCCAGCAGGATGGGAGGGGATAATTCACCCCTCCACTTT. The complete variable domain, with remaining parts taken from reference TRBV28 and TRBJ1-6, reads DVKVTQSSRYLVKRTGEKVFLECVQDMDHENMFWYRQDPGLGLRLIYFSYDVKMKEKGDIPEGYSVSREKKERFSLILESASTNQTSMYLCASRMGGDNSPLHFGNGTRLTVT.

The chain is built from TRBV7-9 and TRBJ2-7; D assignment may be TRBD1 or TRBD2 (5 bases each). Germline CDR1 SEHNR, CDR2 FQNEAQ (reference sequence). The CDR3 contains 13 residues. Trimming cost V 8 bases and J 0 bases, with 11 bases left between them. The CDR3 loop reads CASRGDISYEQYF. The CDR3 DNA is TGTGCCAGCCGGGGCGACATCTCCTACGAGCAGTACTTC.

This clonotype appeared once. The chain couples TRBV11-2 to TRBJ1-1, with 7 bases fitting TRBD1. V shed 3 bases, J shed 4 bases, and the junction held 5 bases outside the gene matches. Germline values: CDR1 SGHAT, CDR2 FQNNGV. This CDR3 is built from 14 residues. CDR3 DNA sequence: TGTGCCAGCAGCTTGGGACAGAAAGGCACTGAAGCTTTCTTT. This translates into CASSLGQKGTEAFF.

The chain uses TRBV4-1 and TRBJ1-2, with unresolved D. The CDR3 consists of 12 residues. Per germline, CDR1 MGHRA and CDR2 YSYEKL. V dropped 3 bases and J dropped 6 bases, with 8 bases sitting between them. CDR3 in DNA: TGCGCCAGCAGCCATTGGTCGGATGGCTACACCTTC. Its protein is CASSHWSDGYTF.

This clonotype was counted at least ten times. The chain couples TRBV7-9 to TRBJ1-2; D is uncertain. CDR3 length: 13 amino acids. Germline V gene data show CDR1 as SEHNR and CDR2 as FQNEAQ (reference sequence). V lost 5 bases and J 7 bases, leaving 14 bases between the germline ends. This CDR3 is CASSVTGIRGYTF. DNA of the CDR3: TGTGCCAGCAGCGTAACGGGGATCCGTGGCTACACCTTC.